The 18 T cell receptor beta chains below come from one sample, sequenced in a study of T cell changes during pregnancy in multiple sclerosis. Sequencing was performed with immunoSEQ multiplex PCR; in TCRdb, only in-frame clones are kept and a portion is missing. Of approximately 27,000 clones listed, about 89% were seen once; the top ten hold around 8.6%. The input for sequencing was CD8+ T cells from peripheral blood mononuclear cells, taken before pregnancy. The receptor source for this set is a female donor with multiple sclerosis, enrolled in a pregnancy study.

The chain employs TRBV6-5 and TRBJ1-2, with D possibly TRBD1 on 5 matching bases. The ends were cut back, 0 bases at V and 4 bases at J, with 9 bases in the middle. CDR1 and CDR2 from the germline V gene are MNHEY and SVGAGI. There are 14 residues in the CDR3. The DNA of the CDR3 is TGTGCCAGCAGTTACTCCGAGACAGTCTATGGCTACACCTTC. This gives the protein CASSYSETVYGYTF.

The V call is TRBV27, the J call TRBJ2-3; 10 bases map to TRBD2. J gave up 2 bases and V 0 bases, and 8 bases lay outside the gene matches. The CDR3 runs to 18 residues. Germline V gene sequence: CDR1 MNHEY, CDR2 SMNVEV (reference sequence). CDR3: CASSLSVAGGSITDTQYF. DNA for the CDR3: TGTGCCAGCAGTTTATCGGTAGCGGGGGGTTCGATCACAGATACGCAGTATTTT.

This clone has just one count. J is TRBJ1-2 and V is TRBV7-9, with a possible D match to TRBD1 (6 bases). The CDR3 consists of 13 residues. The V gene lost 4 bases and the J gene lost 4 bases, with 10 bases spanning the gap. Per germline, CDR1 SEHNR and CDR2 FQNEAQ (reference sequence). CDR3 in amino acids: CASSSTGPYGYTF. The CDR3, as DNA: TGTGCCAGCAGCTCCACAGGGCCCTATGGCTACACCTTC.

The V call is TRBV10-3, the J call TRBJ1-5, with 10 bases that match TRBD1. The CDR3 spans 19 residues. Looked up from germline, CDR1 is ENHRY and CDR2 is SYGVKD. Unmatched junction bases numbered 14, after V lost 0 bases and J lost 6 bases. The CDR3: CAISESEGSGGDRGQPQHF. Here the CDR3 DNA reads TGTGCCATCAGTGAGTCGGAAGGGTCGGGCGGGGACAGGGGTCAGCCCCAGCATTTT.

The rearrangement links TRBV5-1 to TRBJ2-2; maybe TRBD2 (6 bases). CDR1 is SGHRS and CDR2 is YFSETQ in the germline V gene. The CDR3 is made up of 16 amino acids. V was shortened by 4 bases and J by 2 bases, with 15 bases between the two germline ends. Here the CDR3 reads CASSGMVRGNTGELFF. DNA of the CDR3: TGCGCCAGCAGCGGGATGGTGCGGGGTAACACCGGGGAGCTGTTTTTT.

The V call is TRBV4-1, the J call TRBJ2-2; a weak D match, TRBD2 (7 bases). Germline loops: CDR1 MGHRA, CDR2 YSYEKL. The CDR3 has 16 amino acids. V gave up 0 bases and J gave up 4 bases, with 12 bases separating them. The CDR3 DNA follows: TGCGCCAGCAGCCAAGATTGGGGGGGCAGCACCGGGGAGCTGTTTTTT. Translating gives CASSQDWGGSTGELFF.

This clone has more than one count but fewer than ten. The CDR3 sequence: CASSLAASYGYTF. CDR3 bases: TGTGCCAGCAGCTTAGCGGCATCGTATGGCTACACCTTC. The V and J genes are TRBV7-9 and TRBJ1-2; D remains unclear. The CDR3 is 13 residues long. Trimming stripped 0 bases from V and 5 bases from J, with 7 bases between. From germline, CDR1 is SEHNR and CDR2 FQNEAQ (reference sequence).

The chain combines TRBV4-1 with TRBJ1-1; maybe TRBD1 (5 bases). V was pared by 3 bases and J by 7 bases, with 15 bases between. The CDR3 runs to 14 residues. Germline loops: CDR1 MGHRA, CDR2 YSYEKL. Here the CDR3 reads CASSQRGRGGEAFF. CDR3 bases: TGCGCCAGCAGCCAGCGAGGGAGGGGAGGTGAAGCTTTCTTT.

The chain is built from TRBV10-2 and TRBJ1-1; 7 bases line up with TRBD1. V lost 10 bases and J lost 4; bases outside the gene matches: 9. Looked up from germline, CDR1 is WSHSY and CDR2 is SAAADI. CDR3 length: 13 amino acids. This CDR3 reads CAILQGTGTEAFF. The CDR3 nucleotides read TGCGCCATTCTACAGGGGACCGGCACTGAAGCTTTCTTT.

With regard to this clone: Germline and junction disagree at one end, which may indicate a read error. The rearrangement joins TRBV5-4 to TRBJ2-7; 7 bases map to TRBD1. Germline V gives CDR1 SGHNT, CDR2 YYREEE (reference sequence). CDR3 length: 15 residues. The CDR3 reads CASSQAPGGSYEQYF. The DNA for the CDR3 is TGCGCCAGCAGCCAAGCCCCAGGGGGCTCCTACGAGCAGTACTTC.

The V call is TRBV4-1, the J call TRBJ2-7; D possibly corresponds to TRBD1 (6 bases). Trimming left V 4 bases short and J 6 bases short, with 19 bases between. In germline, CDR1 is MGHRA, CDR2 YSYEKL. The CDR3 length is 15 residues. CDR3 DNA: TGCGCCAGCAGCCTCCAGGGGTCTTTAGGACGCGAGCAGTACTTC. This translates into CASSLQGSLGREQYF.

The CDR3 sequence is CASSFSWETYEQYF. The CDR3 DNA reads TGTGCCAGCAGCTTCTCCTGGGAGACCTACGAGCAGTACTTC. The rearrangement uses TRBV5-6 and TRBJ2-7, with D tentatively TRBD2 (5 bases). The CDR3 loop spans 14 amino acids. Germline-derived CDR1 and CDR2 are SGHDT and YYEEEE. Trimming took off 2 bases at V and 2 bases at J, with 11 bases between the two ends.

The CDR3 region is CATSRGLAGAYEQYF. CDR3 bases: TGTGCCACCAGCAGAGGACTAGCGGGGGCCTACGAGCAGTACTTC. The chain combines TRBV15 with TRBJ2-7; 12 nucleotides line up with TRBD2. The CDR3 extends over 15 amino acids. Looked up from germline, CDR1 is LNHNV and CDR2 is YYDKDF (reference sequence). After removal of 1 base from V and 2 bases from J, the junction contained 0 bases not matched to a gene.

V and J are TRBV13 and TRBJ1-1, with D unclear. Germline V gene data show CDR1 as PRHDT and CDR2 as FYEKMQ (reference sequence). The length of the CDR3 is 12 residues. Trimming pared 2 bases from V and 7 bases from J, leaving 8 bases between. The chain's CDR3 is CASSLRGGEAFF. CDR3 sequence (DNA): TGTGCCAGCAGCTTACGGGGTGGTGAAGCTTTCTTT.

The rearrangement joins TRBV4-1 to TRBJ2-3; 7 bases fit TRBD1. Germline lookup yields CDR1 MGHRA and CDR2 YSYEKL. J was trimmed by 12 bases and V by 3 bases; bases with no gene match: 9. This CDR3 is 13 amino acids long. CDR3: CASSHHAGTDQYF. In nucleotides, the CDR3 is TGCGCCAGCAGCCACCACGCCGGGACAGACCAGTATTTT.

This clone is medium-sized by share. CDR3 nucleotides: TGCGCCAGCAGCCAAGAACAGGGGGGTTACAATGAGCAGTTCTTC. Encoded protein: CASSQEQGGYNEQFF. J is TRBJ2-1 and V is TRBV4-3; 8 bases are shared with TRBD1. The CDR3 runs 15 residues. From germline, CDR1 is LGHNA and CDR2 YSLEER. The V and J ends lost 0 bases and 4 bases, in that order; junction bases with no gene match: 2.

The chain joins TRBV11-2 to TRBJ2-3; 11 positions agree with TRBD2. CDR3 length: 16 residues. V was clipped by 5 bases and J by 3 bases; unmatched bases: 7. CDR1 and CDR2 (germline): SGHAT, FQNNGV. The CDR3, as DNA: TGTGCCAGCAGCCCCGGGGCTAGCGGGGGGACAGATACGCAGTATTTT. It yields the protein CASSPGASGGTDTQYF.

The CDR3 region has the DNA TGTGCCAGCAGTCTTACCGGGACTAGCGGGGATGTGACCCAGTACTTC. As protein: CASSLTGTSGDVTQYF. The gene calls are TRBV7-2 and TRBJ2-5; TRBD2 aligns across 13 bases. V was pared by 6 bases and J by 7 bases, with 11 bases of the junction left unmatched. Germline loops: CDR1 SGHTA, CDR2 FQGNSA. This CDR3 has 16 amino acids.